Detailed here is one T cell receptor (beta chain). This sample is part of a study of blood T cell repertoires in COVID-19. Across the whole study: Sites in the United States, Italy and Spain provided acute and convalescent COVID-19 samples. The analysed material was cDNA or gDNA that came from T cells, B-cell-depleted T cells, or PBMCs.

The ends lost 4 bases at V and 6 bases at J; junction bases unmatched: 10. The germline gives CDR1 SGHRS, CDR2 YFSETQ. The CDR3 sequence is 17 residues long. The method was immunoSEQ multiplex PCR; TCRdb's version includes in-frame clones alone and lacks a portion of them. This sample has around 250,000 clones, with roughly 86% found just once. Sequencing was done on a sample of peripheral blood. This clonotype was obtained from an elderly man with acute or convalescent COVID-19. The gene calls are TRBV5-1 and TRBJ2-3; TRBD2 agrees at 14 bases. The CDR3 is CASSQSGTSGSGDTQYF. The CDR3 bases are TGCGCCAGCAGCCAAAGCGGGACTAGCGGGAGTGGGGATACGCAGTATTTT.